Following are 8 T cell receptor beta chains from one sample sequenced in a study of blood T cell repertoires in COVID-19. TCRdb's copy holds only in-frame clones and misses some; the assay was immunoSEQ multiplex PCR. The table includes about 220,000 clones, 75% to 85% detected once. Sequencing input: peripheral blood. The receptor set was obtained from a woman between 65 and 79 years old with COVID-19, enrolled during active disease.

This chain uses TRBV24-1 with TRBJ2-3; maybe TRBD1 (6 bases). The germline V gene encodes CDR1 KGHDR and CDR2 SFDVKD. The CDR3 covers 14 residues. Between the trimmed V and J ends, which lost 1 base and 6 bases, there was a span of 10 bases. The CDR3 loop is CATSDFSGVDTQYF. For the CDR3, the DNA is TGTGCCACCAGTGATTTTTCAGGGGTCGATACGCAGTATTTT.

This clone was detected once. The rearrangement links TRBV5-1 to TRBJ2-1, with 9 nucleotides matching TRBD2. V lost 0 bases to trimming and J lost 5 bases; unmatched junction nucleotides: 6. Looked up from germline, CDR1 is SGHRS and CDR2 is YFSETQ. The CDR3 is made up of 16 amino acids. The CDR3 DNA follows: TGCGCCAGCAGCTTGGGCGTGACTAGCGGTAACAATGAGCAGTTCTTC. Translation gives CASSLGVTSGNNEQFF.

The chain uses TRBV2 and TRBJ2-5, with D possibly matching TRBD1 (6 bases). CDR3 length: 14 residues. V was pared by 4 bases and J by 7 bases, with 16 bases between. Germline CDR1 is SNHLY and CDR2 is FYNNEI. The CDR3 bases are TGTGCCAGCAGTGTCCTGGAAACCAGGGGGACCCAGTACTTC. Protein product: CASSVLETRGTQYF.

For the CDR3, the DNA is TGTGCCAGCAGTGAATCAGGGGCAGGGGGCGCATCAGATACGCAGTATTTT. Translating gives CASSESGAGGASDTQYF. V usage is TRBV2 and J usage is TRBJ2-3; 8 bases are shared with TRBD1. This CDR3 is built from 17 residues. The germline CDR1 and CDR2 sequences are SNHLY and FYNNEI. Trimming removed 2 bases from V and 4 bases from J; junction bases left unmatched: 11.

This chain links TRBV3-1 (or the pseudogene TRBV3-2) with TRBJ1-4; 7 nucleotides align to TRBD1. V dropped 4 bases and J dropped 0; count of bases not matched to a gene: 5. Germline CDR1 is LGHDT and CDR2 is YNNKEL (reference sequence). The CDR3 runs to 16 residues. This chain's CDR3 is CASSRGTETTNEKLFF. DNA of the CDR3: TGTGCCAGCAGCCGAGGGACAGAAACAACTAATGAAAAACTGTTTTTT.

The rearrangement links TRBV28 to TRBJ1-2; 7 positions match TRBD1. V lost 6 bases, J lost 3 bases, and 16 bases stayed unmatched. The CDR3 sequence is 17 residues long. Germline V lookup: CDR1 MDHEN, CDR2 SYDVKM. The CDR3 region is CASSRGGAAPLDYGYTF. CDR3 nucleotide sequence: TGTGCCAGCAGCCGAGGGGGCGCCGCTCCCTTGGACTATGGCTACACCTTC.

The chain carries TRBV3-1 (or the pseudogene TRBV3-2) and TRBJ1-2; weak D call: TRBD1 (6 bases). Germline V gives CDR1 LGHDT, CDR2 YNNKEL (reference sequence). The length of the CDR3 is 15 residues. With 4 bases removed from V and 1 base from J, the gap between germline ends came to 13 bases. The CDR3 sequence: CASSPPGAYNYGYTF. CDR3 nucleotide sequence: TGTGCCAGCAGCCCACCAGGGGCCTATAACTATGGCTACACCTTC.

The rearrangement joins TRBV7-2 to TRBJ2-7, with a weak D call TRBD1 (5 bases). The CDR3 extends over 14 amino acids. Germline V gene lookup returns CDR1 SGHTA and CDR2 FQGNSA. V gave up 0 bases and J gave up 7 bases, with 13 bases separating them. The CDR3, as DNA: TGTGCCAGCAGCTTAGCAGGGGTCCCCCTAGAGCAGTACTTC. Amino acid sequence: CASSLAGVPLEQYF.